The 30 T cell receptor beta chains listed next were all sequenced from one sample in a study of glioma-infiltrating T cells. Amplification of TCR alpha and beta CDR3 regions from RNA used iRepertoire nested multiplex PCR. TCRdb analysed the multiplex PCR reads with MiXCR anew, one entry per CDR3 protein. This table holds approximately 400,000 distinct CDR3 sequences, 41% found once. The specimen sequenced was glioma tissue, nonneoplastic brain tissue, or PBMCs (not recorded which). Receptors originate from a human donor with low-grade glioma or glioblastoma, undergoing nonglioma brain surgery, or in good health (not recorded which).

The CDR3 bases are TGTGCCAGCAGCTTAGGGCTAGCGGGAGGGCCACAAGATACGCAGTATTTT. Protein product: CASSLGLAGGPQDTQYF. J is TRBJ2-3 and V is TRBV7-6; TRBD2 matches at 12 bases. Germline V gives CDR1 SGHVS, CDR2 FNYEAQ. The ends lost 1 base at V and 5 bases at J; junction bases unmatched: 7. The CDR3 consists of 17 residues.

The V and J genes are TRBV28 and TRBJ1-1; no clear D gene. The V and J ends lost 7 bases and 1 base respectively, with 10 bases between them. The CDR3 contains 13 residues. CDR1 MDHEN and CDR2 SYDVKM come from the germline V gene. CDR3 amino acids: CASNHWGNTEAFF. CDR3 in DNA: TGTGCCAGCAATCACTGGGGGAACACTGAAGCTTTCTTT.

This rearrangement joins TRBV7-2 to TRBJ2-7; D is undetermined. CDR3 length: 14 amino acids. V lost 1 base, J lost 2 bases, and 9 bases lay in between. CDR1 and CDR2 (germline): SGHTA, FQGNSA. Written as DNA, the CDR3 is TGTGCCAGCAGCTTAGGGGTCGGACCCTACGAGCAGTACTTC. It is translated as CASSLGVGPYEQYF.

The chain has TRBV7-2 and TRBJ2-2; no clear D. V lost 0 bases and J lost 4, with 6 bases in between. Germline loops: CDR1 SGHTA, CDR2 FQGNSA. The CDR3 runs 14 residues. CDR3 bases: TGTGCCAGCAGCTTAGCGCGGCGCACCGGGGAGCTGTTTTTT. This codes for CASSLARRTGELFF.

At least ten counts were recorded for this clonotype. The chain joins TRBV27 to TRBJ2-7, with D possibly called TRBD1 or TRBD2 (5 bases each). The CDR3 totals 18 residues. Between the trimmed V and J ends, which lost 0 bases and 0 bases, there was a span of 18 bases. The germline gives CDR1 MNHEY, CDR2 SMNVEV (reference sequence). CDR3 in amino acids: CASSLSGFRSGSSYEQYF. CDR3 sequence (DNA): TGTGCCAGCAGTTTATCTGGATTTCGGTCAGGGAGCTCCTACGAGCAGTACTTC.

This clonotype was observed at least ten times. The chain combines TRBV25-1 with TRBJ2-1; tentatively, D is TRBD2 (6 bases). CDR1 is MGHDK, CDR2 SYGVNS, per germline. Deletions cut 4 bases from V and 3 bases from J, with 10 bases between. The CDR3 covers 14 residues. The CDR3 DNA reads as TGTGCCAGCAGTGTTAGGACTATCTACAATGAGCAGTTCTTC. Translating gives CASSVRTIYNEQFF.

Ten or more counts support this clonotype. The V gene is TRBV6-6, the J gene TRBJ1-6; TRBD1 aligns across 7 bases. J lost 10 bases, V lost 0 bases, and 12 bases had no gene match. CDR1 MNHNY and CDR2 SVGAGI come from the germline V gene (reference sequence). The CDR3 sequence is 17 residues long. The CDR3 DNA reads as TGTGCCAGCAGTTACTCGTGGGGGGGGACAGCCACCTCACCCCTCCACTTT. Protein: CASSYSWGGTATSPLHF.

To note about this clonotype: Just one base apart from a much larger clone, this may be a read error. The genes are TRBV6-1 and TRBJ1-3; no definite D call. V lost 1 base and J lost 0, with 13 bases in between. Germline loops: CDR1 MNHNS, CDR2 SASEGT. CDR3 length: 17 residues. CDR3 nucleotide sequence: TGTGCCAGCAGTGAAGAGGGCAGCTGGAGCTCTGGAAACACCATATATTTT. As protein: CASSEEGSWSSGNTIYF.

This clonotype has more than one count but fewer than ten. The chain is built from TRBV2 and TRBJ2-5; TRBD1 agrees at 8 bases. CDR1 is SNHLY and CDR2 is FYNNEI in the germline V gene. The trim removed 6 bases at V and 3 bases at J, leaving 3 bases unmatched. The CDR3 has 13 residues. CDR3 sequence (DNA): TGTGCCAGCAGCCTACAGGGGGAAGAGACCCAGTACTTC. Its protein product is CASSLQGEETQYF.

This clonotype was seen at least ten times. The rearrangement joins TRBV27 to TRBJ2-7; TRBD2 matches 12 bases. The J segment lost 4 bases and the V segment lost 3 bases, leaving 7 bases of the junction unmatched. This CDR3 is 16 amino acids long. CDR1 is MNHEY and CDR2 is SMNVEV in the germline V gene (reference sequence). DNA for the CDR3: TGTGCCAGCAGTTTGGGGCTAGCGGGAGGGCCTTACGAGCAGTACTTC. It encodes CASSLGLAGGPYEQYF.

This clonotype has at least ten counts. The chain recombines TRBV27 with TRBJ1-5; 7 nucleotides align to TRBD1. CDR3 length: 14 amino acids. V trimming: 4 bases; J trimming: 2 bases; junction bases outside the gene matches: 2. Germline V gene lookup returns CDR1 MNHEY and CDR2 SMNVEV (reference sequence). This CDR3 is CASSSGQGNQPQHF. DNA for the CDR3: TGTGCCAGCAGTTCCGGACAGGGCAATCAGCCCCAGCATTTT.

The chain carries TRBV19 and TRBJ2-1, with 10 bases that match TRBD2. V lost 6 bases to trimming and J lost 0 bases; unmatched junction nucleotides: 5. CDR1 and CDR2 (germline): LNHDA, SQIVND (reference sequence). The CDR3 is made up of 16 amino acids. The CDR3 DNA is TGTGCCAGTAGAACACTAGCGGGATCCTCCTACAATGAGCAGTTCTTC. It codes for CASRTLAGSSYNEQFF.

In regard to this clonotype: One base away lies a much larger clone, so this may be a sequencing read error. The chain uses TRBV28 and TRBJ1-1, with unresolved D. Trimming cost V 3 bases and J 1 base, with 3 bases left between them. This CDR3 is 12 amino acids long. Germline CDR1 is MDHEN and CDR2 is SYDVKM. For the CDR3, the DNA is TGTGCCAGCAGTTTCTGGAACACTGAAGCTTTCTTT. Translated: CASSFWNTEAFF.

The chain has TRBV6-5 and TRBJ1-6; 7 positions agree with TRBD1. Germline V gene sequence: CDR1 MNHEY, CDR2 SVGAGI. Trimming removed 4 bases from V and 5 bases from J; junction bases left unmatched: 5. The CDR3 is 15 residues long. CDR3 region: CASSSGQLDNSPLHF. CDR3 nucleotides: TGTGCCAGCAGTTCGGGACAGCTGGATAATTCACCCCTCCACTTT.

The V call is TRBV11-2, the J call TRBJ1-3; possible D gene TRBD1, 5 bases. The V end lost 4 bases, the J end lost 15 bases, and 16 bases lay between the germline ends. Germline-derived CDR1 and CDR2 are SGHAT and FQNNGV. The CDR3 sequence is 12 residues long. Here the CDR3 DNA reads TGTGCCAGCAGCTCTCAGAGGGGACTCGGATATTTT. Its translation is CASSSQRGLGYF.

A word on this clonotype: The missing conserved phenylalanine or tryptophan at the end of this CDR3 makes a read error likely. The chain recombines TRBV25-1 with TRBJ2-1; D not resolved. Near its end, the DNA agrees better with TRBJ2-5, so the J call may be wrong. The CDR3 contains 14 residues. Germline V gene lookup returns CDR1 MGHDK and CDR2 SYGVNS. The CDR3 loop reads CASSIRARKETQYL. CDR3 coding DNA: TGTGCCAGCAGTATCCGGGCACGGAAAGAGACCCAGTACTTA.

This clonotype was seen ten or more times. V is TRBV7-6 and J is TRBJ2-1; 11 bases are a match to TRBD2. The CDR3 runs 15 residues. V shed 5 bases and J 4 bases; nucleotides not matched to a gene: 4. Per germline, CDR1 SGHVS and CDR2 FNYEAQ. The CDR3 region is CASSPRLAGYNEQFF. DNA of the CDR3: TGTGCCAGCAGCCCCCGACTAGCGGGGTACAATGAGCAGTTCTTC. The variable domain in full, completed from reference TRBV7-6 and TRBJ2-1, reads GAGVSQSPRYKVTKRGQDVALRCDPISGHVSLYWYRQALGQGPEFLTYFNYEAQQDKSGLPNDRFSAERPEGSISTLTIQRTEQRDSAMYRCASSPRLAGYNEQFFGPGTRLTVL.

J is TRBJ1-2 and V is TRBV7-9; TRBD1 agrees at 7 bases. The CDR3 covers 13 residues. Germline V gives CDR1 SEHNR, CDR2 FQNEAQ (reference sequence). The trim removed 7 bases at V and 7 bases at J, leaving 9 bases unmatched. CDR3 sequence (DNA): TGTGCCAGCAACAACAGGGGCGCAAGTGGCTACACCTTC. Protein product: CASNNRGASGYTF.

This clonotype was seen at least ten times. This chain connects TRBV4-2 to TRBJ2-3; no firm D call. CDR3 length equals 13 residues. The V end lost 1 base, the J end lost 2 bases, and 4 bases lay between the germline ends. Germline CDR1 and CDR2: LGHNA and YNFKEQ. CDR3 in amino acids: CASSQAPTDTQYF. The CDR3 DNA is TGTGCCAGCAGCCAAGCACCCACAGATACGCAGTATTTT.

This clonotype was seen repeatedly, ten times or more. This chain uses TRBV28 with TRBJ2-3, with 7 positions matching TRBD2. This CDR3 contains 16 residues. The V gene end was trimmed by 6 bases and the J gene end by 4 bases; junction bases not matched to a gene: 13. Germline V gene sequence: CDR1 MDHEN, CDR2 SYDVKM. This CDR3 reads CASSPSPGRGADTQYF. CDR3 DNA sequence: TGTGCCAGCAGCCCCAGCCCGGGTCGGGGGGCAGATACGCAGTATTTT.

This chain joins TRBV19 and TRBJ2-1, with TRBD1 matching over 7 bases. The CDR3 contains 15 residues. J was trimmed by 4 bases and V by 7 bases; bases with no gene match: 10. Per germline, CDR1 LNHDA and CDR2 SQIVND (reference sequence). CDR3 coding DNA: TGTGCCAGTACCATCGGGACAGCTATTTACAATGAGCAGTTCTTC. It encodes CASTIGTAIYNEQFF.

The gene calls are TRBV19 and TRBJ2-5, with TRBD2 identical over 8 bases. The CDR3 consists of 13 residues. The V gene's germline CDR1 is LNHDA and CDR2 SQIVND (reference sequence). J gave up 5 bases and V 8 bases, and 7 bases lay outside the gene matches. The CDR3 sequence: CASGAGAVETQYF. The CDR3 region has the DNA TGTGCCAGTGGAGCGGGAGCGGTGGAGACCCAGTACTTC.

This clonotype was counted between two and nine times. The rearrangement uses TRBV20-1 and TRBJ2-2; D might be TRBD2 (6 bases). Germline lookup yields CDR1 DFQATT and CDR2 SNEGSKA (reference sequence). Trimming stripped 1 base from V and 0 bases from J, with 12 bases between. This CDR3 has 16 residues. CDR3 sequence (DNA): TGCAGTGCTAGAGGTCGTAGGAGGGCGAACACCGGGGAGCTGTTTTTT. This codes for CSARGRRRANTGELFF.

Many counts were recorded for this clonotype. The CDR3 nucleotides read TGTGCCAGCAACCGTGCCAGATCTAACTATGGCTACACCTTC. Protein sequence: CASNRARSNYGYTF. This chain joins TRBV28 and TRBJ1-2; D is uncertain. The CDR3 contains 14 residues. V was cut by 7 bases and J by 0 bases, with 12 bases left in between. The germline V gene has CDR1 MDHEN and CDR2 SYDVKM.

This sequence joins TRBV20-1 and TRBJ2-3, with D possibly TRBD2 on 6 matching bases. V lost 6 bases and J 1 base, leaving 14 bases between the germline ends. The CDR3 length is 14 residues. Germline CDR1 is DFQATT and CDR2 is SNEGSKA (reference sequence). CDR3 region: CSARGGFGTDTQYF. The DNA of the CDR3 is TGCAGTGCCCGGGGAGGTTTCGGCACAGATACGCAGTATTTT.

Worth noting for this clonotype: Given a much more abundant clone one base away, this may be a read error. The V and J genes are TRBV20-1 and TRBJ2-3, with 7 bases lining up with TRBD1. The CDR3 spans 13 residues. Looked up from germline, CDR1 is DFQATT and CDR2 is SNEGSKA (reference sequence). The CDR3 sequence is CSDRGQDTDTQYF. DNA of the CDR3: TGCAGTGATAGAGGACAGGACACAGATACGCAGTATTTT.

This clonotype was detected a few times. The V and J genes are TRBV4-1 and TRBJ2-5, with D tentatively TRBD2 (5 bases). V lost 0 bases, J lost 5 bases, and 16 bases lay in between. The germline gives CDR1 MGHRA, CDR2 YSYEKL. The CDR3 consists of 16 residues. CDR3 nucleotide sequence: TGCGCCAGCAGCCAAGAAATAGAGATGGGCGGGGAGACCCAGTACTTC. Translated, it gives CASSQEIEMGGETQYF.

The chain is built from TRBV7-2 and TRBJ1-1; D remains ambiguous. Trimming pared 3 bases from V and 6 bases from J, leaving 8 bases between. Germline CDR1 is SGHTA and CDR2 is FQGNSA. The CDR3 extends over 12 amino acids. DNA for the CDR3: TGTGCCAGCAGCTTCAAGGGCTCTGAAGCTTTCTTT. It specifies CASSFKGSEAFF.

This chain joins TRBV6-1 and TRBJ1-4, with D perhaps TRBD1 (5 bases). The ends were cut back, 11 bases at V and 7 bases at J, with 26 bases in the middle. CDR1 is MNHNS and CDR2 is SASEGT in the germline V gene. The CDR3 loop spans 16 amino acids. Here the CDR3 reads CAASTGDPGFGEKLFF. CDR3 DNA sequence: TGTGCCGCCAGTACCGGGGACCCGGGGTTCGGTGAAAAACTGTTTTTT.

This clonotype came up many times. This sequence joins TRBV4-3 and TRBJ2-6; unclear D gene. Per germline, CDR1 LGHNA and CDR2 YSLEER. With 0 bases removed from V and 0 bases from J, the gap between germline ends came to 6 bases. The CDR3 is 16 residues long. The CDR3 spells CASSQDRSSGANVLTF. Here the CDR3 DNA reads TGCGCCAGCAGCCAAGACAGGTCCTCTGGGGCCAACGTCCTGACTTTC.